This T cell receptor (beta chain) was observed in a study of T cell repertoires in cytomegalovirus infection. Looking at the study overall: Recently identified HLA-C-restricted CMV epitopes and well-studied HLA-B-restricted CMV epitopes were used by the study. Public TCR beta signatures provided an indication of both CMV infection and a matching HLA type.

About this clonotype: As yet, its antigen is unknown.

TCRdb recomputed calls from the reads with MiXCR, one row per CDR3 protein. The data hold about half a million distinct CDR3 sequences, with 33% observed a single time. Overall study findings and caveats: HLA-C-restricted CMV clonotypes gave the most frequent clonotype in two of eight donors. Totalled public TCR beta family frequency picked out people who carried CMV plus the relevant HLA.

This CDR3 contains 14 residues. The V end was cut by 0 bases, the J end by 6 bases, with 10 bases between. The V gene's germline CDR1 is SGHVS and CDR2 FQNEAQ. The sequence was obtained from a human donor in good health (CMV status not recorded). Some clones in this sample may be carry-over from other donors' samples. Source: cultured PBMCs, taken from culture after CMV antigen stimulation. The V and J genes are TRBV7-8 and TRBJ2-3, with D possibly matching TRBD1 (5 bases). The CDR3 reads CASSLAGPGDTQYF. CDR3 nucleotides: TGTGCCAGCAGCTTAGCGGGCCCAGGGGATACGCAGTATTTT.